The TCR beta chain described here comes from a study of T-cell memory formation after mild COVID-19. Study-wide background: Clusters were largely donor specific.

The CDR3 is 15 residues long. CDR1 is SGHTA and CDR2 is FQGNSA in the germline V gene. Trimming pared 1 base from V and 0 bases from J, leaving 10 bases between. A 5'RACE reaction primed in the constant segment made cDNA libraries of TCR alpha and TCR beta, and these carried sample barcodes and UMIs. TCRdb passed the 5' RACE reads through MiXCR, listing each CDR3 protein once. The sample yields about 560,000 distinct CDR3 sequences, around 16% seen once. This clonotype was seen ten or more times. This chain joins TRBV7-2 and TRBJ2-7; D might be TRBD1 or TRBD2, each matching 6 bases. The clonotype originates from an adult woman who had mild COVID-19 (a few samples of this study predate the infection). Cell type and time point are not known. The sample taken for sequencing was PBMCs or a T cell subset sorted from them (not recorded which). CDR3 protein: CASSLGGASSYEQYF. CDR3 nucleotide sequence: TGTGCCAGCAGCTTAGGGGGGGCGTCCTCCTACGAGCAGTACTTC.